This entry describes one T cell receptor (beta chain). This entry comes from a study of T cell changes during pregnancy in multiple sclerosis. CDR1 and CDR2 (germline): MNHEY, SMNVEV (reference sequence). The germline V and J ends were trimmed by 5 bases and 0 bases, with 14 bases remaining between them. CDR3 length: 15 residues. Some clones are missing from TCRdb's copy, which holds only in-frame ones; the method was immunoSEQ multiplex PCR. Of 90,000 to 95,000 clones detected, 90% to 95% appear once; the ten largest clones hold 4.3%. Sequences were derived from peripheral blood, sampled in the first trimester of pregnancy. The sequence came from a female donor with multiple sclerosis, enrolled in a pregnancy study. The gene calls are TRBV27 and TRBJ2-7; D might be TRBD1 (5 bases). CDR3 residues: CASSLILGHSYEQYF. The CDR3 DNA follows: TGTGCCAGCAGTCTCATCCTAGGACACTCCTACGAGCAGTACTTC.